This T cell receptor beta chain was found in a study of T cell changes during pregnancy in multiple sclerosis. CDR1 and CDR2 (germline): LNHNV, YYDKDF (reference sequence). The CDR3 extends over 12 amino acids. Trimming removed 3 bases from V and 6 bases from J, with 8 bases in between. Generated by immunoSEQ multiplex PCR, the TCRdb table keeps only in-frame clones and is missing some. The table records 93,000 or so clones, 92% of them present only once. The input for sequencing was peripheral blood, taken after pregnancy. The clonotype was recovered from a female donor with multiple sclerosis, enrolled in a pregnancy study. The chain recombines TRBV15 with TRBJ1-1; D unresolved. The CDR3 DNA sequence: TGTGCCACCAGCAGGGGAGAAGCTGAAGCTTTCTTT. It yields the protein CATSRGEAEAFF. Variable domain in full (rest from reference TRBV15 and TRBJ1-1): DAMVIQNPRYQVTQFGKPVTLSCSQTLNHNVMYWYQQKSSQAPKLLFHYYDKDFNNEADTPDNFQSRRPNTSFCFLDIRSPGLGDTAMYLCATSRGEAEAFFGQGTRLTVV.